This section outlines one TCR beta chain sequence together with its context. Its binding antigen is unknown. Per-base qualities were not stored, and no clone one base away is much larger. The source of the sample is a study of tumor-infiltrating lymphocytes in oesophageal squamous cell carcinoma (dated by TCRdb to the mid-2010s). From its cysteine to its phenylalanine, the CDR3 spans 17 amino acids. The entry retains the CDR3 DNA only, 51 bases that are in frame from base 1. Based on the germline V gene, the CDR1 and CDR2 sequences are SGHVS and FNYEAQ. Libraries were built with PCR. Sequencer: Illumina HiSeq 2000. The public reads were quality trimmed at Q25 with fastp and then assembled into clones with MiXCR by TCRdb, keeping productive beta chains. Every distinct CDR3 protein forms one entry, paired with its most common genes and DNA. Recorded for this sample are 18,000 or so distinct CDR3 sequences; 40% to 55% of them occurred a single time. The top ten clonotypes cover around 28% of the sample.

The V and J genes are TRBV7-6 and TRBJ2-5, and TRBD2 matches 13 of the central bases. The J call is doubtful: the DNA matches TRBJ2-7 better. The receptor comes from a male donor with esophageal squamous cell carcinoma. Specimen: esophageal tumor tissue. The CDR3 reads as follows: CASSSGLAGEVGYEQYF. The nucleotide sequence is given as TGTGCCAGCAGCTCCGGACTAGCGGGAGAAGTGGGGTACGAGCAGTACTTC.